A single T cell receptor beta chain is shown here with its context. Antigen unknown. The sample originates from a study of cytomegalovirus exposure and HLA in healthy donors. Study conclusions and caveats: Further analysis was carried out later, and it showed several of the most significant clusters appearing linked to common viral pathogens.

The PCR had 60 Vbeta and 13 Jbeta primers. Authors' methods: Roughly 11 million shared chains were among the roughly 80 million unique TCR beta chains that a later analysis counted. Only in-frame clones appear in the TCRdb table, and some are missing; sequencing was by immunoSEQ multiplex PCR. V and J calls plus clone size are reproduced from that table; the DNA served to infer D and trimming. Among about 88,000 clones listed, about 76% were seen once. CDR3 length: 15 amino acids. Germline V CDR1 and CDR2: SGHRS, YFSETQ. Trimming at V came to 4 bases and at J to 3 bases, leaving 10 bases not matched to a gene.

Sequenced: PBMCs. The chain uses TRBV5-1 and TRBJ2-7; 7 positions match TRBD2. The clonotype originates from a woman aged 40 to 55 in good health and CMV-seronegative. For the CDR3, the DNA is TGCGCCAGCAGCACGGGGGGATCGACCCTCTACGAGCAGTACTTC. Its protein is CASSTGGSTLYEQYF.